The text below deals with one T cell receptor (beta chain). It lacks a known antigen. Base qualities were left out, and no much larger clone turns up one base away. The CDR3 runs 15 amino acids, cysteine and phenylalanine included. Here the CDR3 DNA is all that survives: 45 bases in frame from base 1. V is trimmed back by 6 bases and J by 7 bases, and the junction contains 11 bases that no gene match accounts for. The germline V gene yields MNHEY for CDR1 and SVGAGI for CDR2. TCRbeta CDR3 regions were amplified from genomic DNA using the immunoSEQ Assay, a bias-controlled multiplex PCR. The original pipeline was this. The number of nucleated cells in each sample was estimated from the amplification of reference gene primers within the assay. Sequence reads were collapsed and filtered to measure the absolute abundance of every unique TCRbeta CDR3 rearrangement. For each sample, productive Simpson clonality was calculated by taking the square root of Simpson's diversity index across productive rearrangements. As stored in TCRdb, this immuneACCESS dataset retains in-frame rearrangements with V and J assigned. A fraction of the clones does not appear; measured against another copy, unresolved V genes explain less than half of the discrepancy, and the remainder lacks a known reason. The D gene and trimming were derived from the DNA, and the V and J assignments and clone size from that table. A total of 100,000 or so clones appear in this sample, roughly four fifths of them only once. About 4.3% of the sample is held by the ten biggest clonotypes.

These data come from a study of blood T cell repertoires in COVID-19 (dated by TCRdb to 2019 to 2021). For context, the study as a whole: Collaborator samples came from the United States, Italy and Spain and covered acute and convalescent phases of COVID-19. The sample metadata nearly always contained a de-identified subject ID, COVID-19 status, age in years and sex. The dataset comprised deeply sampled blood TCRbeta repertoires from subjects exposed to, actively infected with, or recovered from COVID-19. Where HLA class I and class II types were available, the types were taken from metadata supplied by the sample provider, not from assay-based typing. The samples were drawn from the first 160 participants of the ongoing ImmuneRACE study and from over a thousand subjects provided by 6 global collaborators. A freely available public database, intended as a resource for researchers studying the immune response to SARS-CoV-2, is where the repertoires were released. The prospective study material was composed of cDNA or gDNA derived from T cells, B-cell-depleted T cells, or PBMCs. Points the paper makes about the study in general: The quantity of clinical and demographic metadata differed by source and by participant and was supplied without curation.

Collaborating institutions collected whole blood in K2EDTA tubes following their own protocols. For TCRbeta analysis, collaborators shipped samples as frozen whole blood, isolated PBMCs, or DNA extracted from either of those sample types. Sequencing was performed on peripheral blood. This TCR derives from a man aged 55 to 69 with acute or convalescent COVID-19. The chain joins TRBV6-5 to TRBJ2-3, with 9 central nucleotides matching TRBD2. The nucleotide sequence reads TGTGCCAGCAGCTACGCGCGGGGGGGCAAGAATACGCAGTATTTT. Translated, this is CASSYARGGKNTQYF.